Listed below are T cell receptor beta chains from one sample, sequenced in a study of T cell responses to AZD1222 COVID-19 vaccine. Produced via immunoSEQ multiplex PCR; TCRdb's table is partial and in-frame only. The sample lists about 130,000 clones, about nine tenths seen once, with around 1.6% in the top ten. The sample in question was peripheral blood, obtained on day 0 of AZD1222 vaccination. These receptors were taken from an adult in good health. Both conserved end residues are part of each CDR3. A D gene is named only where the DNA matches it firmly. Clone size is not always given. Where it is, it says once, few, many or a class for expanded clones.

J,D,V,size,DNA,CDR3
TRBJ1-2,.,TRBV21-1,.,TGTGCCAGCAGGATTCTTTCCGGACAGGGTGTTTTCTATGGCTACACCTTC,CASRILSGQGVFYGYTF
TRBJ1-1,TRBD1,TRBV5-1,.,TGCGCCAGCAGCTCACCGGGGACAGCGACGAGCCATAACACTGAAGCTTTCTTT,CASSSPGTATSHNTEAFF
TRBJ1-1,.,TRBV10-3,.,TGTGCCATCAGCCGAAGGGGCACTGAAGCTTTCTTT,CAISRRGTEAFF
TRBJ1-3,.,TRBV11-2,.,TGTGCCAGCAGCTTAGTGGTCGGCAGCTACTCTGGAAACACCATATATTTT,CASSLVVGSYSGNTIYF
TRBJ2-1,TRBD2,TRBV28,.,TGTGCCAGCACACCCCTAGCGGGGGATCGCAATGAGCAGTTCTTC,CASTPLAGDRNEQFF
TRBJ2-7,TRBD2,TRBV7-2,.,TGTGCCAGCAGCTTAGGGTCTAGCGGGGGGAGGTACGAGCAGTACTTC,CASSLGSSGGRYEQYF
TRBJ2-1,.,TRBV3-1/TRBV3-2,.,TGTGCCAGCAGCCAAGATGTCGGGAGCTACAATGAGCAGTTCTTC,CASSQDVGSYNEQFF
TRBJ2-3,TRBD1,TRBV29-1,.,TGCAGCGCCCCCCGACAGGGGGCAGATACGCAGTATTTT,CSAPRQGADTQYF
TRBJ2-7,.,TRBV28,.,TGTGCCAGCAGTGAGACGGGGTCCGCCGACGAGCAGTACTTC,CASSETGSADEQYF
TRBJ1-1,.,TRBV9,.,TGTGCCAGCAGCGGCCCGACAGCTGAAGCTTTCTTT,CASSGPTAEAFF
TRBJ1-6,.,TRBV5-1,.,TGCGCCAGCAGCACAGGGAGCTCCTATAATTCACCCCTCCACTTT,CASSTGSSYNSPLHF
TRBJ2-2,TRBD1,TRBV5-1,.,TGCGCCAGCAGCTTGGCCTGGGGGACAGGCGGGGAGCTGTTTTTT,CASSLAWGTGGELFF
TRBJ1-6,.,TRBV28,few,TGTGCCGGAAGCAGCTACTCCTATAATTCACCCCTCCACTTT,CAGSSYSYNSPLHF
TRBJ1-1,TRBD1,TRBV9,.,TGTGCCAGCAGCCAAAGACAGGGGAGTAGCGCTGAAGCTTTCTTT,CASSQRQGSSAEAFF
TRBJ1-1,.,TRBV5-1,.,TGCGCCAGCAGCCCGGGACACCAGAACACTGAAGCTTTCTTT,CASSPGHQNTEAFF
TRBJ2-4,.,TRBV19,.,TGTGCCAGTAGTATAGAGGGTCGGGACATTCAGTACTTC,CASSIEGRDIQYF
TRBJ1-3,TRBD1,TRBV5-1,once,TGCGCCAGCAGCGTTTCGACAGGGCAGTCTGGAAACACCATATATTTT,CASSVSTGQSGNTIYF
TRBJ1-6,.,TRBV5-4,.,TGTGCCAGCACCAACTCACCCCCAGGGCGCATAAATTCACCCCTCCACTTT,CASTNSPPGRINSPLHF
TRBJ1-6,TRBD1,TRBV2,.,TGTGCCAGCAGTAACCCGGGACAGGACTATAATTCACCCCTCCACTTT,CASSNPGQDYNSPLHF
TRBJ2-7,.,TRBV10-1,.,TGCGCCAGCAGTGAGGGTTCCTACGAGCAGTACTTC,CASSEGSYEQYF
TRBJ2-1,.,TRBV5-4,.,TGTGCCAGCAGGAGTGACTCCTACAATGAGCAGTTCTTC,CASRSDSYNEQFF
TRBJ2-7,TRBD2,TRBV29-1,.,TGCAGCGTTGTGGGCTCGGCGGGGGGGCTGGTTTACGAGCAGTACTTC,CSVVGSAGGLVYEQYF
TRBJ1-6,TRBD1,TRBV4-1,.,TGCGCCAGCAGCCCCGGGACAGCCTATAATTCACCCCTCCACTTT,CASSPGTAYNSPLHF
TRBJ1-6,.,TRBV7-9,.,TGTGCCAGCAGCCCGGACGGTAATAATTCACCCCTCCACTTT,CASSPDGNNSPLHF
TRBJ1-2,.,TRBV5-1,.,TGCGCCAGCAGCTTGGATATCAGGCCGTTCCCCTACACCTTC,CASSLDIRPFPYTF
TRBJ2-3,TRBD1,TRBV18,.,TGTGCCAGCTCACCCCAACGGACAGGGGGTCCCACAGATACGCAGTATTTT,CASSPQRTGGPTDTQYF
TRBJ1-4,.,TRBV6-4,.,TGTGCCAGCAGTGACTTCTCAGGGGAGTTGGGTGAAAAACTGTTTTTT,CASSDFSGELGEKLFF
TRBJ2-2,.,TRBV7-9,few,TGTGCCAGCAGCTTACTAGGGAACACCGGGGAGCTGTTTTTT,CASSLLGNTGELFF
TRBJ2-7,.,TRBV29-1,.,TGCAGCGTTGTGTTCGGGGTATTAGGCGAGCAGTACTTC,CSVVFGVLGEQYF